The source of this T cell receptor (beta chain) is a study of cytomegalovirus exposure and HLA in healthy donors. Study-wide results and limits: Cytomegalovirus status was reportedly diagnosed by the classifier with high sensitivity and specificity. The study recorded more than 150 TCR beta chains that were cytomegalovirus-associated.

Primers included in the PCR were 60 Vbeta and 13 Jbeta primers. The assay was immunoSEQ multiplex PCR, and TCRdb's table has in-frame clones only and misses some. The ten top clones account for about 12%, within a sample of some 52,000 clones. Per the germline V gene, CDR1 is KGHSH and CDR2 is LQKENI. This CDR3 is built from 15 residues. V shed 8 bases and J 0 bases; nucleotides not matched to a gene: 6. A remark on this clone: Its antigen is still unknown.

Sequenced sample: PBMCs. The chain links TRBV18 to TRBJ1-5, with 8 bases lining up with TRBD1. The sequence was collected from a woman aged 60 to 75 in good health and CMV-seropositive. CDR3 DNA sequence: TGTGCCAGCCGATTCGGACAGGGTAGCAATCAGCCCCAGCATTTT. Amino acids: CASRFGQGSNQPQHF.